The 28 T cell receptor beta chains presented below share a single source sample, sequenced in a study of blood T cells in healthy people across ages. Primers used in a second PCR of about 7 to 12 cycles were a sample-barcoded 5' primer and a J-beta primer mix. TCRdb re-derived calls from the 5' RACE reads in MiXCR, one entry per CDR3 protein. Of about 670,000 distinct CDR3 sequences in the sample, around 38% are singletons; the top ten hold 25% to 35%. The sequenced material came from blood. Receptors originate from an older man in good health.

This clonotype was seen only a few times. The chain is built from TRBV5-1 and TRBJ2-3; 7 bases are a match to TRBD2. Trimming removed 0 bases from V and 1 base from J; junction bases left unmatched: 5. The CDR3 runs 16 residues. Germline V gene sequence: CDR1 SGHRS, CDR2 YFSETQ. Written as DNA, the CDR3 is TGCGCCAGCAGCTTGGATTCCAGCGGGGGCACAGATACGCAGTATTTT. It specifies CASSLDSSGGTDTQYF. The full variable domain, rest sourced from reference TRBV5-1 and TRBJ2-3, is KAGVTQTPRYLIKTRGQQVTLSCSPISGHRSVSWYQQTPGQGLQFLFEYFSETQRNKGNFPGRFSGRQFSNSRSEMNVSTLELGDSALYLCASSLDSSGGTDTQYFGPGTRLTVL.

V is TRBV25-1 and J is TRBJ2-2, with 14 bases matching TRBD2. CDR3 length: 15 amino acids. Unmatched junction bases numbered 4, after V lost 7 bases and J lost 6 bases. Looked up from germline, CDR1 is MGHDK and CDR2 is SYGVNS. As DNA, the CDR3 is TGTGCCAGCAAGGGACTAGCGGGAGCCCCCGGGGAGCTGTTTTTT. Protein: CASKGLAGAPGELFF.

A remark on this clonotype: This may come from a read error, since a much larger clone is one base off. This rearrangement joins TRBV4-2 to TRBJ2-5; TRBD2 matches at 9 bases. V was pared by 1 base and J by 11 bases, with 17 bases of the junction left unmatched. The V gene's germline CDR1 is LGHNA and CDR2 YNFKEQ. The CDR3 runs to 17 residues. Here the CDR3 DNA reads TGTGCCAGCAGCCAAGTACTGGCGGGAGGGGCCTACAATGAGCAGTACTTC. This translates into CASSQVLAGGAYNEQYF.

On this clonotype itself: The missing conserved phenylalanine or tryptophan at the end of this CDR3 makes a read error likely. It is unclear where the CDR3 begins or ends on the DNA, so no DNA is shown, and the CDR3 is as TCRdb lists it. CDR3 in amino acids: CASSPLAG. The rearrangement uses TRBV7-2 and TRBJ1-6. The CDR3 sequence runs 8 residues, both termini included. The germline V gene encodes CDR1 SGHTA and CDR2 FQGNSA.

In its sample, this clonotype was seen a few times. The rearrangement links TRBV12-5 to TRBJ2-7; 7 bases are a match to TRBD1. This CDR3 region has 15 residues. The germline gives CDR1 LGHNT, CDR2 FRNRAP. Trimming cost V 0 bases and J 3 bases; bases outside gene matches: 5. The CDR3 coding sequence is TGTGCTAGTGGTTTGGTACAGGGACAGCTCTACGAGCAGTACTTC. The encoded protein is CASGLVQGQLYEQYF. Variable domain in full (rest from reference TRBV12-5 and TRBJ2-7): DARVTQTPRHKVTEMGQEVTMRCQPILGHNTVFWYRQTMMQGLELLAYFRNRAPLDDSGMPKDRFSAEMPDATLATLKIQPSEPRDSAVYFCASGLVQGQLYEQYFGPGTRLTVT.

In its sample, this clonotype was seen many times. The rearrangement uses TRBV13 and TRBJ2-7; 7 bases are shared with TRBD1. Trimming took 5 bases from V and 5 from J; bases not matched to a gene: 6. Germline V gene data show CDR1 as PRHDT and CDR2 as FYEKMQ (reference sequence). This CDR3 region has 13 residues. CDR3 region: CASSLRQGDEQYF. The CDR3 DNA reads TGTGCCAGCAGCCTGAGACAGGGCGACGAGCAGTACTTC.

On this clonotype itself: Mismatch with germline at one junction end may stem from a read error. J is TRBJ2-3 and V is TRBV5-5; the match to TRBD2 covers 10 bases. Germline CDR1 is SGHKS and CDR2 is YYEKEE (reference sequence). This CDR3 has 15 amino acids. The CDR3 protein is CVSSPGLAHSDTQYF. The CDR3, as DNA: TGTGTCAGCAGCCCGGGACTAGCGCATTCAGATACGCAGTATTTT.

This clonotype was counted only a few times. CDR3 sequence: CASSSEVGGELFF. CDR3 DNA: TGTGCCAGCAGCTCGGAGGTTGGCGGGGAGCTGTTTTTT. The rearrangement joins TRBV7-2 to TRBJ2-2, with D perhaps TRBD2 (5 bases). CDR3 length: 13 amino acids. Germline CDR1 is SGHTA and CDR2 is FQGNSA. The V gene lost 4 bases and the J gene lost 7 bases, with 10 bases spanning the gap.

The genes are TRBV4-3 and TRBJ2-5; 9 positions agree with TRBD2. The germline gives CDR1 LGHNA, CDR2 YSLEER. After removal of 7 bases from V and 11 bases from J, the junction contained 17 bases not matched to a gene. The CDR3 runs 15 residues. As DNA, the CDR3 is TGCGCCAGCACTTCTAGCGGGGACCTCTCGGGGGAGCAGTACTTC. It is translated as CASTSSGDLSGEQYF.

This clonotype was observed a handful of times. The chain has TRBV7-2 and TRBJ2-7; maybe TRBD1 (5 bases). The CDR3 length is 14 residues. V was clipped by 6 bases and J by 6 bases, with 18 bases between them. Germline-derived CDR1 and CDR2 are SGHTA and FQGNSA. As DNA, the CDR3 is TGTGCCAGCAGGGATTCGGTGGGGCTAAGCGAGCAGTACTTC. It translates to CASRDSVGLSEQYF.

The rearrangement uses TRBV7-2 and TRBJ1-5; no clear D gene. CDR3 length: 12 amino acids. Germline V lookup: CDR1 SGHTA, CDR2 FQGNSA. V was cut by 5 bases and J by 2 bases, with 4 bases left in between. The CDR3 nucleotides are TGTGCCAGCAGCGGGGGCAATCAGCCCCAGCATTTT. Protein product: CASSGGNQPQHF.

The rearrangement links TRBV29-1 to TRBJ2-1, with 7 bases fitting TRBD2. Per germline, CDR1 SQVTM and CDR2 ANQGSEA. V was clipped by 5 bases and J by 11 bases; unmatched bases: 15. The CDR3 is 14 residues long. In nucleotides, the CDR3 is TGCAGCGTTAAGGGAGGGCCGACCGTAATGAAGCAGTTCTTC. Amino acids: CSVKGGPTVMKQFF.

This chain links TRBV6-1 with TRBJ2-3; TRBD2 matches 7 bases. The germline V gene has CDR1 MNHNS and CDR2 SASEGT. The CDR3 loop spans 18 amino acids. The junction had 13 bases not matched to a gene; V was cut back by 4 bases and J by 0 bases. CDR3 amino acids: CASSGWFRTRKSTDTQYF. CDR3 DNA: TGTGCCAGCAGTGGATGGTTCAGGACTAGGAAGAGCACAGATACGCAGTATTTT.

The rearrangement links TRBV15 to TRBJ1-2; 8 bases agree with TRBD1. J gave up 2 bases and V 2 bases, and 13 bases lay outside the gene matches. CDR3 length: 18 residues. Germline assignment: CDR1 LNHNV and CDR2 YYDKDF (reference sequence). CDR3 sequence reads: CATSRPGGGTGFNYGYTF. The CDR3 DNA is TGTGCCACCAGCAGACCTGGAGGCGGGACAGGCTTCAACTATGGCTACACCTTC.

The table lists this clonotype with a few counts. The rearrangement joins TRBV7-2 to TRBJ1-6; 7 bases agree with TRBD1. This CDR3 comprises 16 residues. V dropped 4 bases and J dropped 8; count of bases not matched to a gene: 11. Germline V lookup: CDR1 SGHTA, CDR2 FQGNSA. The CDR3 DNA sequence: TGTGCCAGCAGCTCAACCCTGACAGGGTTCCATTCACCCCTCCACTTT. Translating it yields CASSSTLTGFHSPLHF. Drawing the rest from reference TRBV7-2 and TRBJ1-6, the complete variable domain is GAGVSQSPSNKVTEKGKDVELRCDPISGHTALYWYRQSLGQGLEFLIYFQGNSAPDKSGLPSDRFSAERTGGSVSTLTIQRTQQEDSAVYLCASSSTLTGFHSPLHFGNGTRLTVT.

The CDR3 reads CAISESSSNTEAFF. CDR3 DNA sequence: TGTGCCATCAGTGAGTCGTCCTCGAACACTGAAGCTTTCTTT. The rearrangement links TRBV10-3 to TRBJ1-1; D not certain. Germline CDR1 ENHRY, CDR2 SYGVKD. The CDR3 runs to 14 residues. V was clipped by 0 bases and J by 1 base, with 6 bases between them.

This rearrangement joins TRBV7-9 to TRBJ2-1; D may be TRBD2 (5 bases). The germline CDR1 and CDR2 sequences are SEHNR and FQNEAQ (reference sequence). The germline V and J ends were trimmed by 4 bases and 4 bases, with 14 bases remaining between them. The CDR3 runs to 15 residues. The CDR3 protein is CASSSRGSRYNEQFF. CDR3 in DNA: TGTGCCAGCAGCTCCCGGGGTAGTAGGTACAATGAGCAGTTCTTC.

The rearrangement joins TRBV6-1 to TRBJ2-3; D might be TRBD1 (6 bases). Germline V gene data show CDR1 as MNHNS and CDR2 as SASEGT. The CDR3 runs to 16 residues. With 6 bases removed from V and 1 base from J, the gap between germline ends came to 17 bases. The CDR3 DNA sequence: TGTGCCAGCAGACGCAACAGGGAATTTGGCACAGATACGCAGTATTTT. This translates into CASRRNREFGTDTQYF.

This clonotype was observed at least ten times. The CDR3 reads CSVDTGTDGDGYTF. As DNA, the CDR3 is TGCAGCGTTGATACGGGGACAGATGGGGATGGCTACACCTTC. The J gene is TRBJ1-2, the V gene TRBV29-1; 7 bases agree with TRBD1. The CDR3 spans 14 residues. The V segment lost 3 bases and the J segment 6 bases; nucleotides outside the gene matches: 10. Germline V CDR1 and CDR2: SQVTM, ANQGSEA.

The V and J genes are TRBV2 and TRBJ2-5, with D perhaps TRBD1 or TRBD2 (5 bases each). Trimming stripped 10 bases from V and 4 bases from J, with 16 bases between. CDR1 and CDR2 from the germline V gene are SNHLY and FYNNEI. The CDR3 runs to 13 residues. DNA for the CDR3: TGTGCCACTACCCGGGACCTTCGAGAGACCCAGTACTTC. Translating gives CATTRDLRETQYF.

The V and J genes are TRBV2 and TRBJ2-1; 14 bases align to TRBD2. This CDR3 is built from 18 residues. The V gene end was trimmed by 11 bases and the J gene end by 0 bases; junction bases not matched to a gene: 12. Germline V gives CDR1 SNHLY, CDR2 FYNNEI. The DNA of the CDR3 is TGTGCCGCCCCACGGACTAGCGGGGGGAGGAGCTCCTACAATGAGCAGTTCTTC. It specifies CAAPRTSGGRSSYNEQFF.

The CDR3 is CASSQGGFGYGYTF. CDR3 DNA sequence: TGTGCCAGCAGCCAAGGTGGATTTGGCTATGGCTACACCTTC. The chain recombines TRBV4-2 with TRBJ1-2; D not resolved. This CDR3 is 14 amino acids long. Trimming stripped 1 base from V and 4 bases from J, with 10 bases between. Germline CDR1 reads LGHNA; CDR2 reads YNFKEQ.

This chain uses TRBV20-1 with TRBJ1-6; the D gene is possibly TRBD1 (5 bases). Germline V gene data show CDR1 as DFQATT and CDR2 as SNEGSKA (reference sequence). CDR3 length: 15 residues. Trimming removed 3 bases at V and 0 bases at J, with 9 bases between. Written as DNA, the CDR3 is TGCAGTGCTAGGGGGGACGGCTCCTATAATTCACCCCTCCACTTT. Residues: CSARGDGSYNSPLHF.

The CDR3 DNA follows: TGCGCCAGCAGCCCGGGGGCGCAGGCAGATACGCAGTATTTT. Amino acids: CASSPGAQADTQYF. This rearrangement joins TRBV4-3 to TRBJ2-3, with D possibly being TRBD1 or TRBD2 (6 bases each). Deletions cut 4 bases from V and 4 bases from J, with 12 bases between. Germline assignment: CDR1 LGHNA and CDR2 YSLEER. CDR3 size: 14 residues.

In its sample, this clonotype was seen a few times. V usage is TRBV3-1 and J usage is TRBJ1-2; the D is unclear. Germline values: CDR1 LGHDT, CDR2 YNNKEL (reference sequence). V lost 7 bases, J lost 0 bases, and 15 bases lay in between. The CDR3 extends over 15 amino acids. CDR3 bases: TGTGCCAGCAACCCTGGAGGGAACGCTAACTATGGCTACACCTTC. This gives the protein CASNPGGNANYGYTF.

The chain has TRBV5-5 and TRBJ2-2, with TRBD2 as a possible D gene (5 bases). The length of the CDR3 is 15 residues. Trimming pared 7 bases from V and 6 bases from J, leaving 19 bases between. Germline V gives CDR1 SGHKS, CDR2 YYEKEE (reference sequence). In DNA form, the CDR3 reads TGTGCCAGCCAAACGAGAGGGATTGGCGCCGGGGAGCTGTTTTTT. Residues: CASQTRGIGAGELFF.

CDR3 in amino acids: CASSEQGYTF. CDR3 coding DNA: TGTGCCAGCAGTGAGCAAGGCTACACCTTC. The rearrangement uses TRBV25-1 and TRBJ1-2; D gene unclear. Germline assignment: CDR1 MGHDK and CDR2 SYGVNS. This CDR3 is built from 10 residues. V lost 3 bases and J lost 8, with 4 bases in between.

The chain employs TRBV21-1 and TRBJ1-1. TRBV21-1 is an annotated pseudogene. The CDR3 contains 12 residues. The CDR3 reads CASSIWLTEAFF. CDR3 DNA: TGTGCCAGCAGCATTTGGCTCACTGAAGCTTTCTTT.